These 15 T cell receptor beta chains came from one sample sequenced in a study of Tregs in tolerant kidney transplant recipients. Measured with immunoSEQ multiplex PCR; TCRdb has only the in-frame clones, and not every one. The data contain under 95,000 clones, approximately 90% of them singletons. Sample: Tregs from blood, taken before the transplant. The source of these receptors is a human donor who received a combined kidney and bone marrow transplant.

The V gene is TRBV27, the J gene TRBJ2-3; D might be TRBD1 (6 bases). This CDR3 comprises 14 residues. V lost 8 bases to trimming and J lost 0 bases, with 12 bases between them. CDR1 and CDR2 from the germline V gene are MNHEY and SMNVEV (reference sequence). The CDR3 DNA reads TGTGCCAGCGCTGGACAGTTTAGCACAGATACGCAGTATTTT. Amino acid sequence: CASAGQFSTDTQYF.

A single count supports this clone. The J gene is TRBJ2-2, the V gene TRBV13; 9 bases are shared with TRBD2. V trimming: 6 bases; J trimming: 1 base; junction bases outside the gene matches: 6. Germline-derived CDR1 and CDR2 are PRHDT and FYEKMQ (reference sequence). The CDR3 is 16 residues long. The CDR3 nucleotides read TGTGCCAGCAGTGGCACACTAGCGGGGAACACCGGGGAGCTGTTTTTT. This codes for CASSGTLAGNTGELFF. Filled out from reference TRBV13 and TRBJ2-2, the complete variable domain reads AAGVIQSPRHLIKEKRETATLKCYPIPRHDTVYWYQQGPGQDPQFLISFYEKMQSDKGSIPDRFSAQQFSDYHSELNMSSLELGDSALYFCASSGTLAGNTGELFFGEGSRLTVL.

J is TRBJ2-1 and V is TRBV5-1; 10 bases fit TRBD2. The CDR3 spans 15 residues. The ends lost 1 base at V and 4 bases at J; junction bases unmatched: 2. The germline CDR1 and CDR2 sequences are SGHRS and YFSETQ. The CDR3 bases are TGCGCCAGCAGCTTGACTAGCGGGACATACAATGAGCAGTTCTTC. It codes for CASSLTSGTYNEQFF.

Here the CDR3 DNA reads TGCGCCAGCAGCCTCTACGGCTACGAGCAGTACTTC. Its protein product is CASSLYGYEQYF. The V gene is TRBV5-1, the J gene TRBJ2-7; D ambiguous. The ends were cut back, 4 bases at V and 3 bases at J, with 8 bases in the middle. This CDR3 has 12 residues. Germline CDR1 SGHRS, CDR2 YFSETQ.

The gene calls are TRBV11-1 and TRBJ2-1, with 8 bases identical to TRBD2. The V gene end was trimmed by 5 bases and the J gene end by 9 bases; junction bases not matched to a gene: 12. CDR1 is SGHAT and CDR2 is FQDESV in the germline V gene (reference sequence). This CDR3 contains 15 residues. The CDR3 spells CASSRTGTRGSEQFF. The CDR3 DNA reads TGTGCCAGCAGCCGAACCGGGACTAGAGGGAGTGAGCAGTTCTTC. Using reference TRBV11-1 and TRBJ2-1 for the parts outside the CDR3, the full variable domain is EAEVAQSPRYKITEKSQAVAFWCDPISGHATLYWYRQILGQGPELLVQFQDESVVDDSQLPKDRFSAERLKGVDSTLKIQPAELGDSAMYLCASSRTGTRGSEQFFGPGTRLTVL.

Only a few counts were recorded for this clone. The J gene is TRBJ2-3, the V gene TRBV4-1; the match to TRBD2 covers 8 bases. CDR1 and CDR2 from the germline V gene are MGHRA and YSYEKL. This CDR3 has 17 amino acids. The V and J ends lost 0 bases and 5 bases, in that order; junction bases with no gene match: 10. This CDR3 is CASSQENGRAFGDTQYF. The CDR3 coding sequence is TGCGCCAGCAGCCAAGAGAACGGGAGGGCCTTTGGAGATACGCAGTATTTT.

This clone was picked up a small number of times. CDR3 region: CASSPGTDTQYF. The CDR3, as DNA: TGTGCCAGCAGTCCCGGGACAGATACGCAGTATTTT. V and J are TRBV11-3 and TRBJ2-3; no firm D call. Germline-derived CDR1 and CDR2 are SGHNT and YENEEA. V was cut by 6 bases and J by 3 bases, with 7 bases left in between. The CDR3 extends over 12 amino acids.

V gene TRBV30 combines with J gene TRBJ1-3, with TRBD1 identical over 7 bases. CDR1 is GTSNPN and CDR2 is SVGIG in the germline V gene (reference sequence). With V trimmed by 3 bases and J by 5 bases, 7 bases remained unmatched. The CDR3 length is 14 residues. The CDR3: CAWRRDRARNTIYF. CDR3 DNA: TGTGCCTGGAGACGAGACAGGGCAAGAAACACCATATATTTT.

The V gene is TRBV28, the J gene TRBJ2-3; the D gene is possibly TRBD1 (5 bases). The CDR3 is 13 residues long. Trimming stripped 6 bases from V and 2 bases from J, with 9 bases between. Germline values: CDR1 MDHEN, CDR2 SYDVKM. In DNA form, the CDR3 reads TGTGCCAGCAGCCAGGGAACCACAGATACGCAGTATTTT. Translation: CASSQGTTDTQYF.

V is TRBV11-2 and J is TRBJ2-5, with D possibly TRBD2 on 6 matching bases. Germline values: CDR1 SGHAT, CDR2 FQNNGV. V gave up 5 bases and J gave up 1 base, with 11 bases separating them. There are 14 residues in the CDR3. In nucleotides, the CDR3 is TGTGCCAGCAGCCGGGGACTGATCCAAGAGACCCAGTACTTC. Translation: CASSRGLIQETQYF.

About this clone itself: At one end, the junction sequence differs from germline, possibly due to a read error. The chain has TRBV6-1 and TRBJ2-3; perhaps D is TRBD1 or TRBD2 (6 bases each). The CDR3 is 17 residues long. Germline CDR1 and CDR2: MNHNS and SASEGT. The CDR3: CASSGKGRNGGTDTQYF. The CDR3 bases are TGTGCCAGCAGTGGAAAGGGGCGGAACGGGGGCACCGATACGCAGTATTTT.

This chain connects TRBV18 to TRBJ2-3; 8 bases are shared with TRBD2. CDR3 size: 16 residues. V shed 6 bases and J 6 bases; nucleotides not matched to a gene: 14. The V gene's germline CDR1 is KGHSH and CDR2 LQKENI. Here the CDR3 reads CASSLLGREVSDTQYF. The CDR3, as DNA: TGTGCCAGCTCCCTCCTCGGGCGGGAGGTGTCTGATACGCAGTATTTT.

Note on this clone: At one of its ends the junction is not consistent with the germline gene, which may arise from a read error. V is TRBV7-7 and J is TRBJ2-5; tentative D call: TRBD1 (6 bases). Germline V gene sequence: CDR1 SSHAT, CDR2 FNYEAQ (reference sequence). This CDR3 has 15 residues. This CDR3 reads CASSFLQGGPETQYF. In DNA, the CDR3 is TGTGCTAGCAGCTTCCTACAGGGTGGCCCGGAGACCCAGTACTTC. Based on the CDR3 plus reference TRBV7-7 and TRBJ2-5, the full variable domain is GAGVSQSPRYKVTKRGQDVTLRCDPISSHATLYWYQQALGQGPEFLTYFNYEAQPDKSGLPSDRFSAERPEGSISTLTIQRTEQRDSAMYRCASSFLQGGPETQYFGPGTRLLVL.

V gene TRBV4-2 combines with J gene TRBJ2-4; 12 positions agree with TRBD2. CDR1 and CDR2 (germline): LGHNA, YNFKEQ. The V and J ends lost 0 bases and 6 bases, in that order; junction bases with no gene match: 3. CDR3 length equals 16 residues. The CDR3 nucleotides are TGTGCCAGCAGCCAAGATGCGACTAGCGGGAGAAACATTCAGTACTTC. Translated: CASSQDATSGRNIQYF.

The sample holds one count of this clone. V and J are TRBV28 and TRBJ1-5; a weak D match, TRBD1 (5 bases). Germline V CDR1 and CDR2: MDHEN, SYDVKM. Trimming took off 3 bases at V and 9 bases at J, with 15 bases between the two ends. The CDR3 consists of 14 residues. CDR3 sequence (DNA): TGTGCCAGCAGTTTTGGGGGGGTAGGCTCGCCCCAGCATTTT. Translation: CASSFGGVGSPQHF.